The 6 T cell receptor beta chains in this list originate from one sample, sequenced in a study of T cells in Graves' hyperthyroidism and ophthalmopathy. There were TCR beta CDR3 regions amplified from RNA transcripts. First-round RT-PCR targeting the TCR CDR3 was performed with the HTBI primer set. Using its own MiXCR run on the multiplex PCR reads, TCRdb lists one record per CDR3 protein. The repertoire has 110,000 to 150,000 distinct CDR3 sequences, approximately 20% of them found once; the top ten carry more than 65%. The source material was blood. These TCRs come from a woman in her 50s with Graves' hyperthyroidism that later progressed to Graves' ophthalmopathy.

This clonotype occurred many times. This chain joins TRBV12-3 or TRBV12-4 and TRBJ1-2; TRBD1 matches at 8 bases. With V trimmed by 5 bases and J by 2 bases, 7 bases remained unmatched. The CDR3 is made up of 15 amino acids. CDR3 sequence reads: CASSRQGKGNYGYTF. In DNA form, the CDR3 reads TGTGCCAGCAGTCGACAGGGGAAAGGCAACTATGGCTACACCTTC.

This clonotype appeared many times. This chain joins TRBV27 and TRBJ2-7; 14 nucleotides line up with TRBD2. With 8 bases clipped from V and 4 bases from J, the junction kept 4 bases outside the gene matches. CDR1 and CDR2 from the germline V gene are MNHEY and SMNVEV (reference sequence). The CDR3 loop spans 14 amino acids. The CDR3 DNA reads as TGTGCCAGCGGCTGGACTAGCGGGGGGTACGAGCAGTACTTC. It encodes CASGWTSGGYEQYF.

Comment on this clonotype: One end of the junction varies from germline; a read error may be responsible. The gene calls are TRBV11-1 and TRBJ2-5; possibly TRBD2 for D (6 bases). There are 11 residues in the CDR3. Germline loops: CDR1 SGHAT, CDR2 FQDESV (reference sequence). CDR3: CASSNGGTQYF. The CDR3 DNA is TGCGCCAGCAGCAACGGGGGGACCCAGTACTTC.

The rearrangement joins TRBV18 to TRBJ1-2, with D uncertain. V lost 6 bases and J lost 4, with 18 bases in between. The CDR3 covers 15 residues. CDR1 is KGHSH and CDR2 is LQKENI in the germline V gene. CDR3 residues: CASSDFSAGSYGYTF. The CDR3 DNA is TGTGCCAGCTCCGATTTTTCGGCGGGAAGCTATGGCTACACCTTC.

This clonotype came up many times. The chain links TRBV20-1 to TRBJ1-5; D is perhaps TRBD1 (5 bases). The length of the CDR3 is 14 residues. The ends were cut back, 7 bases at V and 0 bases at J, with 13 bases in the middle. The V gene's germline CDR1 is DFQATT and CDR2 SNEGSKA (reference sequence). CDR3 in amino acids: CSVRGEYSNQPQHF. CDR3 bases: TGCAGTGTTCGGGGGGAATATAGCAATCAGCCCCAGCATTTT.

This clonotype was found many times. DNA for the CDR3: TGTGCCAGCTCACGTGGTGGACAGGGGGCCTACGAGCAGTACTTC. Translation gives CASSRGGQGAYEQYF. The chain has TRBV18 and TRBJ2-7; 10 bases agree with TRBD1. Trimming removed 4 bases from V and 2 bases from J; junction bases left unmatched: 5. The CDR3 is made up of 15 amino acids. Germline CDR1 is KGHSH and CDR2 is LQKENI.